This is a list of T cell receptor beta chains from one sample in a study of blood T cells in healthy people across ages. From the 5' RACE reads, TCRdb called clonotypes with MiXCR, one entry per CDR3 protein. The table includes about 650,000 distinct CDR3 sequences, approximately 31% detected once. Sequencing was carried out using blood. The receptors were gathered from a woman of 80 years or more in good health. Each CDR3 is given with its conserved first and last residue. The D gene is left open where the match is weak. Clone size is not always given. Where it is, it says once, few, many or a class for expanded clones.

j_gene,d_gene,abundance,v_gene,len,CDR3nt,CDR3aa
TRBJ2-3,-,-,TRBV24-1,13,TGTGCCACCAGTGATCACGAGGGGTATACGCAGTATTTT,CATSDHEGYTQYF
TRBJ1-1,-,-,TRBV30,13,TGTGCCTGGAACGACAGAAGCAACACTGAAGCTTTCTTT,CAWNDRSNTEAFF
TRBJ1-4,-,-,TRBV5-1,14,TGCGCCAGCAGCTTGGAAGAGGGTGGTGAAAAACTGTTTTTT,CASSLEEGGEKLFF
TRBJ1-2,TRBD1,-,TRBV2,15,TGTGCCAGCAGGCCCGCTGGACAGGGAGGTAGTGGCTACACCTTC,CASRPAGQGGSGYTF
TRBJ2-3,-,-,TRBV20-1,13,TGCAGTGCCGGGCCCCAACTACGAGGTACGCAGTATTTT,CSAGPQLRGTQYF
TRBJ2-1,TRBD1,-,TRBV5-1,15,TGCGCCAGCCGATCGCCGGGACAGGGGGGATCTGAGCAGTTCTTC,CASRSPGQGGSEQFF
TRBJ2-3,-,-,TRBV13,15,TGTGCCAGCAGCCGTTTCCAGGGGAGGACAGATACGCAGTATTTT,CASSRFQGRTDTQYF
TRBJ2-5,-,many,TRBV9,13,TGTGCCAGCAGCGTAGGAATGTTGGAGACCCAGTACTTC,CASSVGMLETQYF
TRBJ2-1,-,many,TRBV5-1,14,TGCGCCAGCAGCTTGGAACGTGGGACACGGAATATGTTCTTC,CASSLERGTRNMFF
TRBJ2-2,-,-,TRBV5-1,15,TGCGCCAGCAGCTTAATCGCGACTCACAACGGGGAGCTGTTTTTT,CASSLIATHNGELFF
TRBJ1-1,-,-,TRBV30,14,TGTGCCTGGAGTGTAAACAGGGTCGGGACTGAAGCTTTCTTT,CAWSVNRVGTEAFF
TRBJ1-5,-,-,TRBV6-2/TRBV6-3,14,TGTGCCAGCAGTTACGGGAACCGGAATCAGCCCCAGCATTTT,CASSYGNRNQPQHF
TRBJ2-5,-,-,TRBV29-1,13,TGCAGCGTTAGAGGGGTACTACAAGAGACCCAGTACTTC,CSVRGVLQETQYF
TRBJ2-3,-,many,TRBV20-1,12,TGCAGTGCTAAAAGGGTGGCCAATACGCAGTATTTT,CSAKRVANTQYF
TRBJ2-2,TRBD1,-,TRBV20-1,14,TGCAGTGTCACGGGACAGCTGAACACCGGGGAGCTGTTTTTT,CSVTGQLNTGELFF
TRBJ2-5,TRBD2,many,TRBV12-3/TRBV12-4,16,TGTGCCAGCAGTTTAGCAAGCGGGGGGGCCGAGGAGACCCAGTACTTC,CASSLASGGAEETQYF
TRBJ2-1,TRBD1,-,TRBV7-9,15,TGTGCCAGCACCTTAGGACCGGGACAGGTCAATGAGCAGTTCTTC,CASTLGPGQVNEQFF
TRBJ2-1,-,-,TRBV7-8,16,TGTGCCAGCAGCTTAGCAACAGGGTACTATGGCAATGAGCAGTTCTTC,CASSLATGYYGNEQFF
TRBJ2-6,-,-,TRBV7-2,17,TGTGCCAGCAGCTTAGAAGGCCCTAGCACTGGGGCCAACGTCCTGACTTTC,CASSLEGPSTGANVLTF
TRBJ2-7,-,many,TRBV11-2,15,TGTGCCAGCACCCGCAGGGCTAGCTTAACCTACGAGCAGTACTTC,CASTRRASLTYEQYF